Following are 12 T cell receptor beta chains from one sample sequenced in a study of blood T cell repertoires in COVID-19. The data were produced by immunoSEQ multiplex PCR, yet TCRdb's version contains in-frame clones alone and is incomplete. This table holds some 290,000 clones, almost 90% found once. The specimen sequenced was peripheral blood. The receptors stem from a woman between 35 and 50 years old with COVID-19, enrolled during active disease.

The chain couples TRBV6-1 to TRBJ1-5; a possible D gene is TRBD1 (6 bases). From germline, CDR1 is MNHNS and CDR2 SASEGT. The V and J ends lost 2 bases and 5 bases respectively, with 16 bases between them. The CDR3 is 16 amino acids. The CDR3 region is CASSETQGLGDQPQHF. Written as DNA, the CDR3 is TGTGCCAGCAGTGAAACACAGGGATTGGGGGATCAGCCCCAGCATTTT.

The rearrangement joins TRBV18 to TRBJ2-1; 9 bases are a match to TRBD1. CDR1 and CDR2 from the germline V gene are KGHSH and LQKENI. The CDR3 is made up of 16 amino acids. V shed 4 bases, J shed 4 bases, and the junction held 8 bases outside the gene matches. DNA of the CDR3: TGTGCCAGCTCACTCTCCAGGACAGGGGCTTACAATGAGCAGTTCTTC. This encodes CASSLSRTGAYNEQFF.

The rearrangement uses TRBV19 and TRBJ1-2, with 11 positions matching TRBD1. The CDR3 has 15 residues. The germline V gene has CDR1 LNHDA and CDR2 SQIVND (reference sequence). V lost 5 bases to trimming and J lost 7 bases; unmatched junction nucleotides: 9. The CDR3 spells CASSSVDRGLFGYTF. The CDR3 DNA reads TGTGCCAGTAGTTCCGTGGACAGGGGGCTTTTTGGCTACACCTTC.

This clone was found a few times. CDR3: CASSRQEVIVDGYTF. CDR3 nucleotides: TGTGCCAGCAGTAGGCAGGAGGTTATCGTCGATGGCTACACCTTC. The V and J genes are TRBV2 and TRBJ1-2, with D uncertain. This CDR3 contains 15 residues. Germline CDR1 and CDR2: SNHLY and FYNNEI. V was shortened by 5 bases and J by 6 bases, with 19 bases between the two germline ends.

The CDR3 DNA sequence: TGTGCCAGCAGCTTACGAGGATACGAGCAGTACTTC. Amino acids: CASSLRGYEQYF. The V and J genes are TRBV11-2 and TRBJ2-7; D is unclear. The CDR3 length is 12 residues. CDR1 and CDR2 (germline): SGHAT, FQNNGV. Trimming left V 2 bases short and J 4 bases short, with 6 bases between. The whole variable domain, filled in from reference TRBV11-2 and TRBJ2-7, reads EAGVAQSPRYKIIEKRQSVAFWCNPISGHATLYWYQQILGQGPKLLIQFQNNGVVDDSQLPKDRFSAERLKGVDSTLKIQPAKLEDSAVYLCASSLRGYEQYFGPGTRLTVT.

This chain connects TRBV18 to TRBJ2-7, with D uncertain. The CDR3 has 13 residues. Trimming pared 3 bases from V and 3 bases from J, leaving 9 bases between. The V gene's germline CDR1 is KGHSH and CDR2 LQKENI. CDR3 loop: CASSPAQVYEQYF. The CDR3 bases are TGTGCCAGCTCACCGGCCCAGGTCTACGAGCAGTACTTC.

The CDR3 bases are TGCGCCAGCGGGGACAGCTACAATGAGCAGTTCTTC. Protein: CASGDSYNEQFF. J is TRBJ2-1 and V is TRBV5-1; 7 nucleotides agree with TRBD1. The germline CDR1 and CDR2 sequences are SGHRS and YFSETQ. V dropped 7 bases and J dropped 3; count of bases not matched to a gene: 1. The CDR3 spans 12 residues.

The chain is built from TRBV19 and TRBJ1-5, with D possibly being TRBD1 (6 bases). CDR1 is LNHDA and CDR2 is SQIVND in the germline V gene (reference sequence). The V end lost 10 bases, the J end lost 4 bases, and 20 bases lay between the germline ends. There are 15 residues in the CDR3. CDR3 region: CANTGRGVINQPQHF. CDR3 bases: TGTGCCAATACGGGCAGGGGAGTTATTAATCAGCCCCAGCATTTT.

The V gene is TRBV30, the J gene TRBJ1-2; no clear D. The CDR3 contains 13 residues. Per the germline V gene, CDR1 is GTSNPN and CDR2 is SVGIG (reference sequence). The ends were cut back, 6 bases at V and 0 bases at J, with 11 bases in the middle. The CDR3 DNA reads TGTGCCTGCCCGATGGGAGCTAACTATGGCTACACCTTC. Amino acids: CACPMGANYGYTF.

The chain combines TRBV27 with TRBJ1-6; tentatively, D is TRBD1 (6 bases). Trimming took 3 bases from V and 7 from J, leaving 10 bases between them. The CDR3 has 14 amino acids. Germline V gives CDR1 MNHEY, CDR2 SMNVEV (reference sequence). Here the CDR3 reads CASSLRTANSPLHF. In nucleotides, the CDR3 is TGTGCCAGCAGTTTGAGGACAGCCAATTCACCCCTCCACTTT.

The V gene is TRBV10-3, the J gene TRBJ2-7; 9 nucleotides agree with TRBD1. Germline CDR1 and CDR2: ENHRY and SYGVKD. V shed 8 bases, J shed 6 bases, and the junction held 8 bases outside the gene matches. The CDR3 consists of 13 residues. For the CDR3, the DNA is TGTGCCATCTACCCGGGACAGGGCAGCGAGCAGTACTTC. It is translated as CAIYPGQGSEQYF.

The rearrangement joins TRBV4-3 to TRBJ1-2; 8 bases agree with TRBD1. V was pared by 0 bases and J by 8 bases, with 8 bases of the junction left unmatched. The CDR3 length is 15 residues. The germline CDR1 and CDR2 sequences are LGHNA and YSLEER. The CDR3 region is CASSQEEDRVGGYTF. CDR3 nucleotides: TGCGCCAGCAGCCAAGAAGAGGACAGGGTAGGAGGCTACACCTTC.